A single sample gave rise to the 15 T cell receptor beta chains below, sequenced in a study of PD-1 blockade in classical Hodgkin lymphoma. Time point meaning: cycle 4 day 1 (C4D1), after more than five weeks of nivolumab. Every patient experienced relapse after autologous stem cell transplantation, and brentuximab vedotin exposure varied. Repertoires were generated with immunoSEQ multiplex PCR, while TCRdb's copy carries only in-frame clones and drops some. Of 27,000 or so clones detected, approximately 68% appear once; the ten largest clones hold approximately 4%. This sample comprised peripheral blood mononuclear cells (PBMCs), obtained before the fourth cycle of nivolumab. These receptors all stem from a human donor with classical Hodgkin lymphoma.

The chain links TRBV6-5 to TRBJ1-4; possible D gene TRBD1, 5 bases. Trimming pared 0 bases from V and 7 bases from J, leaving 15 bases between. The CDR3 loop spans 16 amino acids. Germline V lookup: CDR1 MNHEY, CDR2 SVGAGI. The CDR3 DNA follows: TGTGCCAGCAGTTACTCGCCGGGACGAGGGAGTGAAAAACTGTTTTTT. Its protein product is CASSYSPGRGSEKLFF.

The chain joins TRBV18 to TRBJ2-1, with D unresolved. Trimming removed 3 bases from V and 5 bases from J, with 5 bases in between. The CDR3 is 12 amino acids. The germline CDR1 and CDR2 sequences are KGHSH and LQKENI. The CDR3 DNA reads TGTGCCAGCTCACCGAGAGACAATGAGCAGTTCTTC. This sequence encodes CASSPRDNEQFF.

The chain is built from TRBV27 and TRBJ2-6; D unclear. CDR1 is MNHEY and CDR2 is SMNVEV in the germline V gene (reference sequence). With 6 bases removed from V and 2 bases from J, the gap between germline ends came to 11 bases. The CDR3 is 15 residues long. The CDR3 sequence: CASRTTSAGANVLTF. Written as DNA, the CDR3 is TGTGCCAGCAGAACTACATCGGCTGGGGCCAACGTCCTGACTTTC.

This chain connects TRBV7-8 to TRBJ2-5; 8 bases map to TRBD1. Germline-derived CDR1 and CDR2 are SGHVS and FQNEAQ. J was trimmed by 2 bases and V by 2 bases; bases with no gene match: 10. CDR3 length: 17 amino acids. CDR3 amino acids: CASSLRDIRTGQETQYF. The CDR3 DNA reads TGTGCCAGCAGCTTAAGAGATATCCGGACAGGGCAAGAGACCCAGTACTTC.

CDR3: CASSLADTQYF. In nucleotides, the CDR3 is TGTGCCAGCAGCTTGGCAGATACGCAGTATTTT. The gene calls are TRBV7-9 and TRBJ2-3; no definite D call. Germline V gives CDR1 SEHNR, CDR2 FQNEAQ (reference sequence). The CDR3 consists of 11 residues. V lost 3 bases, J lost 4 bases, and 2 bases lay in between.

The chain links TRBV7-2 to TRBJ2-7, with D unresolved. The CDR3 spans 16 residues. Germline V gene sequence: CDR1 SGHTA, CDR2 FQGNSA. The ends were cut back, 3 bases at V and 0 bases at J, with 15 bases in the middle. The CDR3: CASSLQTTGSSYEQYF. Written as DNA, the CDR3 is TGTGCCAGCAGCTTGCAGACCACGGGTAGCTCCTACGAGCAGTACTTC.

This clone appeared a few times. The chain carries TRBV19 and TRBJ2-1; the match to TRBD2 covers 9 bases. CDR1 and CDR2 (germline): LNHDA, SQIVND (reference sequence). The CDR3 consists of 15 residues. Trimming cost V 2 bases and J 7 bases; bases outside gene matches: 6. The CDR3 bases are TGTGCCAGTAGTATAAGCGGACTAGCGACTAATGAGCAGTTCTTC. Residues: CASSISGLATNEQFF. Variable domain in full (rest from reference TRBV19 and TRBJ2-1): DGGITQSPKYLFRKEGQNVTLSCEQNLNHDAMYWYRQDPGQGLRLIYYSQIVNDFQKGDIAEGYSVSREKKESFPLTVTSAQKNPTAFYLCASSISGLATNEQFFGPGTRLTVL.

This clone came up once. The chain employs TRBV6-5 and TRBJ1-1, with D hard to call. The CDR3 is 15 amino acids. Germline assignment: CDR1 MNHEY and CDR2 SVGAGI. Between the trimmed V and J ends, which lost 2 bases and 1 base, there was a span of 11 bases. Here the CDR3 reads CASSYDRVGNTEAFF. Written as DNA, the CDR3 is TGTGCCAGCAGTTACGATAGGGTCGGGAACACTGAAGCTTTCTTT.

This clone was seen only a few times. The chain couples TRBV18 to TRBJ2-1, with D unclear. The CDR3 has 13 amino acids. V lost 6 bases and J lost 6, with 12 bases in between. Germline V gene lookup returns CDR1 KGHSH and CDR2 LQKENI. DNA for the CDR3: TGTGCCAGCTCCCCCGCTAAACTCAATGAGCAGTTCTTC. Translating it yields CASSPAKLNEQFF.

A note on this clone: At the DNA level, this CDR3 is encoded by other sequences in the same sample as well. V gene TRBV18 combines with J gene TRBJ1-5; D perhaps matches TRBD1 (6 bases). Germline-derived CDR1 and CDR2 are KGHSH and LQKENI. The CDR3 is 13 amino acids. The V and J ends lost 3 bases and 7 bases respectively, with 10 bases between them. In DNA, the CDR3 is TGTGCCAGCTCACCCGGGGGCGGGCAGCCCCAGCATTTT. Protein product: CASSPGGGQPQHF. Looking up the rest from reference TRBV18 and TRBJ1-5 gives the full variable domain: NAGVMQNPRHLVRRRGQEARLRCSPMKGHSHVYWYRQLPEEGLKFMVYLQKENIIDESGMPKERFSAEFPKEGPSILRIQQVVRGDSAAYFCASSPGGGQPQHFGDGTRLSIL.

This clone showed up just a few times. This chain uses TRBV30 with TRBJ2-1, with D unclear. Per the germline V gene, CDR1 is GTSNPN and CDR2 is SVGIG (reference sequence). The CDR3 is 12 amino acids. V lost 3 bases to trimming and J lost 10 bases, with 13 bases between them. In DNA, the CDR3 is TGTGCCTGGAGGGATTCCCTAGGGGAGCAGTTCTTC. Protein sequence: CAWRDSLGEQFF.

This clone was observed a single time. The CDR3 sequence is CASSYSDPGAGNTIYF. The CDR3 region has the DNA TGTGCCAGCAGTTACTCCGACCCAGGAGCTGGAAACACCATATATTTT. This chain links TRBV6-5 with TRBJ1-3; no clear D gene. With 0 bases removed from V and 2 bases from J, the gap between germline ends came to 11 bases. This CDR3 contains 16 residues. Germline CDR1 MNHEY, CDR2 SVGAGI.

A few counts support this clone. The V call is TRBV4-1, the J call TRBJ1-6, with D possibly TRBD1 on 6 matching bases. The CDR3 covers 16 residues. V dropped 0 bases and J dropped 8 bases, with 14 bases sitting between them. CDR1 is MGHRA and CDR2 is YSYEKL in the germline V gene. The CDR3 DNA is TGCGCCAGCAGCCAAGACCGGGACACCCGAGATTCACCCCTCCACTTT. This gives the protein CASSQDRDTRDSPLHF.

V gene TRBV6-1 combines with J gene TRBJ1-2; D is uncertain. Germline loops: CDR1 MNHNS, CDR2 SASEGT. This CDR3 is 14 amino acids long. The germline V and J ends were trimmed by 3 bases and 5 bases, with 13 bases remaining between them. CDR3 residues: CASSDGGGRYGYTF. The DNA for the CDR3 is TGTGCCAGCAGTGACGGCGGTGGGAGGTATGGCTACACCTTC.

The chain recombines TRBV11-2 with TRBJ2-5; 11 bases align to TRBD2. The CDR3 loop spans 18 amino acids. Trimming took 0 bases from V and 7 from J; bases not matched to a gene: 13. Germline CDR1 reads SGHAT; CDR2 reads FQNNGV. CDR3 sequence reads: CASSLDGIGTSGGGTQYF. Here the CDR3 DNA reads TGTGCCAGCAGCTTAGACGGAATAGGGACTAGCGGAGGTGGGACCCAGTACTTC.